This T cell receptor (beta chain) was observed in a study of blood T cell repertoires in COVID-19. In the study overall: Sites in the United States, Italy and Spain provided acute and convalescent COVID-19 samples.

This clone was recorded a few times. Study processing details: Nucleated cell number was recorded as an estimate derived from reference gene primer amplification. Data came from immunoSEQ multiplex PCR; TCRdb stores just in-frame clones and leaves some out. The DNA was the basis for D and trimming; V, J and clone size are from that table. The sample includes roughly 290,000 clones, around 89% of them seen just once. CDR1 is SEHNR and CDR2 is FQNEAQ in the germline V gene (reference sequence). V trimming: 5 bases; J trimming: 0 bases; junction bases outside the gene matches: 5. This CDR3 region has 16 residues.

Sequenced: peripheral blood. The rearrangement links TRBV7-9 to TRBJ1-2; 11 nucleotides align to TRBD1. The sequence came from a man in his thirties or forties with acute or convalescent COVID-19. The CDR3 loop reads CASSGQGAPTNYGYTF. CDR3 in DNA: TGTGCCAGCAGCGGACAGGGGGCCCCCACTAACTATGGCTACACCTTC.